A selection of T cell receptor beta chains follows, all from one sample in a study of T cells in localized non-small cell lung cancer. Generated by immunoSEQ multiplex PCR, the TCRdb table keeps only in-frame clones and is missing some. The sample holds some 11,000 clones, 70% to 85% seen once. Material: peripheral blood, obtained before any cancer treatment. Receptor source: a male donor at least 60 years old with stage I lung adenocarcinoma. Both conserved end residues are trimmed from each CDR3. The D gene is left open where the match is weak.

>TRBV5-4|.|TRBJ2-7
ASSIDRDVFSEQY
>TRBV11-1|TRBD1|TRBJ2-7
ASSNQGQGTSQQY
>TRBV7-6|TRBD1|TRBJ2-3
ASSPYRGKVSTDTQY
>TRBV10-2|.|TRBJ1-5
ASRPEYKGRIQPQH
>TRBV7-2|TRBD1|TRBJ1-1
AVSDRAGSEAF
>TRBV15|TRBD1|TRBJ2-6
ATSRDNYRGWSGANVLT
>TRBV11-2|.|TRBJ1-1
ASSPKGYMNTEAF
>TRBV7-9|.|TRBJ2-3
ASSQREVGDTQY
>TRBV5-1|TRBD1|TRBJ2-5
ASSLVGQGVAETQY
>TRBV5-4|TRBD2|TRBJ2-7
ASSLGRGGFYEQY
>TRBV5-1|.|TRBJ1-3
ASSFGGVSGNTIY
>TRBV4-2|TRBD2|TRBJ2-1
ASSQALATSGTHNEQF
>TRBV19|TRBD1|TRBJ1-1
ASRWDSPNTEAF
>TRBV5-1|.|TRBJ1-2
ASSPGGYGYT
>TRBV28|.|TRBJ1-2
ASSYPNRANYGYT
>TRBV25-1|.|TRBJ2-6
ASRDGDDNVLT